Listed below are T cell receptor beta chains from one sample, sequenced in a study of blood T cell repertoires in COVID-19. Clones were sequenced by immunoSEQ multiplex PCR, and TCRdb holds only the in-frame ones, with some missing. The sample has about 280,000 clones, approximately 91% seen once. The sample consisted of peripheral blood. These receptors were taken from a woman aged 25 to 39 with COVID-19, enrolled during active disease. CDR3s include the opening cysteine and the closing phenylalanine or tryptophan. The D gene is left open where the match is weak. A row's size may be missing; if present it is once, few, many or a size class.

TRBV27	TRBJ2-7	.	.	CASSFSLASRAQYF	TGTGCCAGCAGTTTTAGTCTGGCTAGCCGCGCGCAGTACTTC
TRBV5-1	TRBJ2-1	TRBD2	once	CASSLKREGREFF	TGCGCCAGCAGCTTGAAGCGGGAGGGAAGGGAGTTCTTC
TRBV5-6	TRBJ1-6	TRBD1	.	CASSLGTGFGNSPLHF	TGTGCCAGCAGCTTAGGGACAGGGTTTGGCAATTCACCCCTCCACTTT
TRBV7-3	TRBJ2-5	TRBD1	.	CASSRGTGETQYF	TGTGCCAGCAGCCGAGGGACAGGGGAGACCCAGTACTTC
TRBV6-5	TRBJ1-3	.	.	CAVAGLGNTIYF	TGTGCCGTCGCAGGGTTAGGAAACACCATATATTTT
TRBV10-3	TRBJ2-1	.	.	CAIRAPGSYNEQFF	TGTGCCATCAGGGCCCCGGGGTCCTACAATGAGCAGTTCTTC
TRBV5-1	TRBJ2-2	TRBD1	once	CASSFRTGFGGELFF	TGCGCCAGCAGCTTCCGGACAGGGTTTGGCGGGGAGCTGTTTTTT
TRBV7-2	TRBJ2-1	TRBD2	.	CASSLFGGEYNEQFF	TGTGCCAGCAGCTTATTCGGGGGGGAGTACAATGAGCAGTTCTTC
TRBV6-5	TRBJ1-1	.	medium-sized	CASSHPRDTEAFF	TGTGCCAGCAGTCATCCCCGGGACACTGAAGCTTTCTTT
TRBV21-1	TRBJ2-1	.	.	CASSNPYESSYNEQFF	TGTGCCAGCAGCAACCCCTACGAGAGCTCCTACAATGAGCAGTTCTTC
TRBV11-2	TRBJ2-7	TRBD2	.	CASSSRRAGGSSYEQYF	TGTGCCAGCAGCTCCCGTAGGGCCGGCGGGAGCTCCTACGAGCAGTACTTC
TRBV9	TRBJ2-1	TRBD2	once	CASSAFVGRGYNEQFF	TGTGCCAGCAGTGCCTTCGTCGGGAGGGGTTACAATGAGCAGTTCTTC
TRBV6-5	TRBJ2-1	.	.	CASARSNEQFF	TGTGCCAGCGCCCGGTCTAATGAGCAGTTCTTC
TRBV7-9	TRBJ2-2	.	.	CASSPQSANTGELFF	TGTGCCAGCAGCCCCCAGTCAGCGAACACCGGGGAGCTGTTTTTT
TRBV28	TRBJ1-3	TRBD1	.	CASSLDRGHTIYF	TGTGCCAGCAGTCTGGACAGGGGGCACACCATATATTTT
TRBV5-1	TRBJ2-1	TRBD2	.	CASSLGLAATYNEQFF	TGCGCCAGCAGCTTGGGGCTAGCGGCAACCTACAATGAGCAGTTCTTC
TRBV28	TRBJ1-2	TRBD1	.	CASSPPAIQGAYGYTF	TGTGCCAGCAGTCCCCCCGCCATACAGGGGGCCTATGGCTACACCTTC
TRBV11-2	TRBJ2-5	.	.	CASTIAQTQYF	TGTGCCAGCACCATAGCTCAGACCCAGTACTTC
TRBV4-2	TRBJ1-1	TRBD1	.	CASSQDIGAGGEETEAFF	TGTGCCAGCAGCCAAGATATTGGGGCAGGGGGCGAGGAGACTGAAGCTTTCTTT
TRBV12-3/TRBV12-4	TRBJ1-6	.	.	CASSRFRDSPLHF	TGTGCCAGCAGCCGGTTTCGGGATTCACCCCTCCACTTT
TRBV6-5	TRBJ1-3	.	.	CASISGTTRNTIYF	TGTGCCAGCATTTCTGGGACAACAAGGAACACCATATATTTT
TRBV29-1	TRBJ1-1	.	few	CSVDEGVAEAFF	TGCAGCGTTGATGAGGGGGTAGCTGAAGCTTTCTTT
TRBV3-1/TRBV3-2	TRBJ2-7	TRBD2	.	CASSQGLAGVGEQYF	TGTGCCAGCAGCCAGGGACTAGCGGGAGTGGGGGAGCAGTACTTC
TRBV6-2/TRBV6-3	TRBJ1-1	.	.	CASTPAGGTEAFF	TGTGCCAGCACCCCGGCCGGAGGCACTGAAGCTTTCTTT